This paragraph covers one TCR beta chain sequence. What it binds is not known. Germline V CDR1 and CDR2: MGHRA, YSYEKL. The CDR3 is 14 amino acids. With 3 bases clipped from V and 2 bases from J, the junction kept 4 bases outside the gene matches. Sequenced by immunoSEQ multiplex PCR; TCRdb stores in-frame clones only, minus some. This table has some 71,000 clones, roughly 93% appearing once. The data stem from a study of cytomegalovirus exposure and HLA in healthy donors. It was the roughly 110-subject validation cohort, separate from the roughly 700-subject first cohort, to which the donors belonged. Study-level results: Cytomegalovirus-associated status was assigned to 164 TCR beta chains. Researchers reported that a few CMV-associated chains were confirmed in vitro as CMV antigen-specific. Clusters of TCRs from the first cohort tended to co-occur in the 120 or so validation repertoires (as a later analysis found).

Material for sequencing was PBMCs. This receptor was taken from a woman aged 18-29 years in good health and CMV-seronegative. The rearrangement links TRBV4-1 to TRBJ2-7; TRBD1 matches 7 bases. CDR3 sequence: CASSQEGGPYEQYF. DNA of the CDR3: TGCGCCAGCAGCCAGGAAGGGGGCCCCTACGAGCAGTACTTC.